This T cell receptor (beta chain) was sequenced during a study of early T cells in non-severe SARS-CoV-2 infection. Study-level information: Investigators sequenced bulk RNA drawn from unsorted whole blood, and chains remained unpaired.

A single record per CDR3 protein comes from TCRdb applying MiXCR to the 5' RACE reads. The data show some 82,000 distinct CDR3 sequences, 5.5% to 7.5% seen once. CDR3 length equals 13 residues. Trimming cost V 3 bases and J 1 base, with 6 bases left between them. Germline CDR1 SGHTA, CDR2 FQGNSA. This clonotype was found many times. This clonotype was obtained from an adult who was a healthcare worker with PCR-confirmed SARS-CoV-2 infection or an uninfected control (not recorded which). Sequenced input: whole blood. The rearrangement links TRBV7-2 to TRBJ2-5, with no clear D. This CDR3 is CASSLGFQETQYF. CDR3 DNA sequence: TGTGCCAGCAGCTTGGGTTTCCAAGAGACCCAGTACTTC.